The present T cell receptor (beta chain) was sequenced within a study of cytomegalovirus exposure and HLA in healthy donors. Study-level results: Donors were assumed by presence/absence analyses to have roughly uniform sequencing depth. Compared with the roughly 700-donor mean, an Asian-associated ancestry cluster reportedly had fewer N-insertions, according to a later analysis. It was reported that TCR beta sequences correctly inferred the HLA-A and HLA-B alleles for most subjects. High sensitivity and specificity were reportedly achieved when the classifier diagnosed cytomegalovirus status.

Primers included in the PCR were 60 Vbeta and 13 Jbeta primers. This table comes from immunoSEQ multiplex PCR, and its TCRdb copy is limited to in-frame clones, with some not included. The table has fewer than 250,000 clones, about 76% seen once; the top ten hold around 0.42%. This clone came up a few times. Its antigen is unidentified. This TCR derives from a male donor in good health and CMV-seropositive. The sample taken for sequencing was PBMCs.

The CDR3 sequence is CASSQIAGGNEQYF. As DNA, the CDR3 is TGTGCCAGCAGCCAGATAGCGGGGGGGAACGAGCAGTACTTC. This sequence joins TRBV7-9 and TRBJ2-7; 11 bases are shared with TRBD2. Germline CDR1 SEHNR, CDR2 FQNEAQ (reference sequence). Trimming cost V 5 bases and J 5 bases; bases outside gene matches: 5. The CDR3 spans 14 residues.